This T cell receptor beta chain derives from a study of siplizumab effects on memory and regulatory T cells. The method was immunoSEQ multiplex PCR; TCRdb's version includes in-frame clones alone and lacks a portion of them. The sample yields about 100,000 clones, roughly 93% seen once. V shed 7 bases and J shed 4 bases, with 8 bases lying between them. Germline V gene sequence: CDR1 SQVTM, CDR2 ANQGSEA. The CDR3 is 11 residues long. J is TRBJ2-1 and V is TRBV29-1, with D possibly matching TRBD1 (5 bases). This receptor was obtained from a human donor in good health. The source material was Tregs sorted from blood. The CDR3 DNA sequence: TGCAGCGCGAGACAGTACAATGAGCAGTTCTTC. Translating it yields CSARQYNEQFF.